The T cell receptor (beta chain) under discussion was sequenced for a study of blood T cell repertoires in COVID-19. Regarding this clone: At one end the junction does not follow the germline gene, possibly because of a read error.

Sequenced by immunoSEQ multiplex PCR; TCRdb stores in-frame clones only, minus some. Found here are under 200,000 clones, about 85% of them singletons; the top ten hold about 5.3%. The CDR3 totals 15 residues. Germline V CDR1 and CDR2: LGHDT, YNNKEL (reference sequence). This TCR derives from a middle-aged woman with acute COVID-19. The sequencing sample was made of PBMCs or T cells enriched from blood (not recorded which). This chain uses TRBV3-1 (or the pseudogene TRBV3-2) with TRBJ2-3; 7 bases match TRBD2. The CDR3 sequence is CASSQAPTSRDTQYF. CDR3 sequence (DNA): TGTGCCAGCAGCCAGGCCCCGACTAGCAGAGATACGCAGTATTTT.